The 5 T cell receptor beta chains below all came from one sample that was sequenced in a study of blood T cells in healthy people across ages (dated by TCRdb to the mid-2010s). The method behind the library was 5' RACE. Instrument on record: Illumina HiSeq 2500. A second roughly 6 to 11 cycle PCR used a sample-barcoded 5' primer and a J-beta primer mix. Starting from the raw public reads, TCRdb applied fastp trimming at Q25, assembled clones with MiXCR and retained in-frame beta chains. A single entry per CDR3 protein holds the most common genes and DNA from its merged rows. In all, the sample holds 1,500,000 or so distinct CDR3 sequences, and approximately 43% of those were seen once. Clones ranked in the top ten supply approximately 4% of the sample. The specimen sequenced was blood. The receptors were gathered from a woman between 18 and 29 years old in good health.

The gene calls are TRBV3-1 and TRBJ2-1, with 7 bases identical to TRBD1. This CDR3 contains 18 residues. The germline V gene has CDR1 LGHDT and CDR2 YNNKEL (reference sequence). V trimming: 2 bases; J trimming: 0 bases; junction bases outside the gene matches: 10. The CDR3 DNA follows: TGTGCCAGCAGCCAATGGACCCAGACAGGGAGCTCCTACAATGAGCAGTTCTTC. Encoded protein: CASSQWTQTGSSYNEQFF.

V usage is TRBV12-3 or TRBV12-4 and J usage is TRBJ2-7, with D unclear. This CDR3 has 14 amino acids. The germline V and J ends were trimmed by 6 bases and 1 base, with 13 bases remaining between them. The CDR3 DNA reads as TGTGCCAGCAGACATCCTGCTCATTCCTACGAGCAGTACTTC. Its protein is CASRHPAHSYEQYF.

The CDR3 DNA sequence: TGTGCCACCAGCAGAGATCTTGGAATCAAAAACATTCAGTACTTC. This encodes CATSRDLGIKNIQYF. The chain is built from TRBV15 and TRBJ2-4, with no clear D. The V and J ends lost 0 bases and 3 bases respectively, with 9 bases between them. The germline gives CDR1 LNHNV, CDR2 YYDKDF (reference sequence). The CDR3 has 15 amino acids.

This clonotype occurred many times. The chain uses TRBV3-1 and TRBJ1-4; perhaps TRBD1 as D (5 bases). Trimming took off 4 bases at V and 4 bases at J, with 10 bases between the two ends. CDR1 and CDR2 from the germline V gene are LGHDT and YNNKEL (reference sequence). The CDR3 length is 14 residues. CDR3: CASSPGGGNEKLFF. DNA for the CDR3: TGTGCCAGCAGCCCCGGGGGGGGTAATGAAAAACTGTTTTTT.

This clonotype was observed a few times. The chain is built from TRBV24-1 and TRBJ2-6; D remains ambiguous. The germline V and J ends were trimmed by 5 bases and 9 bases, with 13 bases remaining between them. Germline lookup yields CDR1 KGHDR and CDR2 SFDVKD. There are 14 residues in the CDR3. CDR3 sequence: CATSGTAAVNVLTF. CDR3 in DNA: TGTGCCACCAGTGGAACAGCTGCCGTCAACGTCCTGACTTTC.